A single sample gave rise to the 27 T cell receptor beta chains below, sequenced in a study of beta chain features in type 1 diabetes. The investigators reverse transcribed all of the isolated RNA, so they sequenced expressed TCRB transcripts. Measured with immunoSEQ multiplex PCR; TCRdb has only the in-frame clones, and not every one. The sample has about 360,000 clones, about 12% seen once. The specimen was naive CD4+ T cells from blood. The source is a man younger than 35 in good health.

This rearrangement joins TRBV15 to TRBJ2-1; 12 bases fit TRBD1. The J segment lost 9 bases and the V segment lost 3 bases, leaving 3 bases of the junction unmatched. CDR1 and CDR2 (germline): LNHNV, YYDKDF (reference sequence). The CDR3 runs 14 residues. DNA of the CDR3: TGTGCCACCAGCAGGGGACAGGGGGCCGCTGAGCAGTTCTTC. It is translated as CATSRGQGAAEQFF.

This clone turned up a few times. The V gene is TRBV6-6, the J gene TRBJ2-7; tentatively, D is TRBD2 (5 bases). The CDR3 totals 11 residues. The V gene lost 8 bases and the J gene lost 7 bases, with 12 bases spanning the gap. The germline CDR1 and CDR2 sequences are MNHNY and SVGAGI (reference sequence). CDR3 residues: CASGSSREQYF. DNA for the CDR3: TGTGCCAGCGGGAGCTCTCGGGAGCAGTACTTC.

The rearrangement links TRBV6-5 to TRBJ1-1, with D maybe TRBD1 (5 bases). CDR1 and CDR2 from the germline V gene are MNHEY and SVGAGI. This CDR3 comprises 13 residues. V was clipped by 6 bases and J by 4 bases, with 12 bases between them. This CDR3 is CASRVLGATEAFF. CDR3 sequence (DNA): TGTGCCAGCAGGGTCCTTGGGGCCACTGAAGCTTTCTTT.

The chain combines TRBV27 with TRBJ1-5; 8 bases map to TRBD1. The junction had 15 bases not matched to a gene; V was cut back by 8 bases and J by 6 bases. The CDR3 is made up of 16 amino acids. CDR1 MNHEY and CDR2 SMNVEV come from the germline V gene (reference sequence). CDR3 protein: CASRSARGRAGQPQHF. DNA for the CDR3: TGTGCCAGCCGCTCTGCCAGGGGGCGCGCAGGTCAGCCCCAGCATTTT.

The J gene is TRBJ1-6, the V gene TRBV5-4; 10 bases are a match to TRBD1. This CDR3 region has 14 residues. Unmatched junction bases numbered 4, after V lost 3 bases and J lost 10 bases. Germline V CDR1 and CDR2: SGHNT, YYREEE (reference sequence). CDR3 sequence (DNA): TGTGCCAGCAGCTACGGGACAGGGGAATCACCCCTCCACTTT. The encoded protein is CASSYGTGESPLHF.

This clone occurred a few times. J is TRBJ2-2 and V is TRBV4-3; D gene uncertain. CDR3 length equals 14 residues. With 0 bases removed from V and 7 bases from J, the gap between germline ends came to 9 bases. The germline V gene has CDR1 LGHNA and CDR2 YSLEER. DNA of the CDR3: TGCGCCAGCAGCCAAGACGCGCGGTTCGGGGAGCTGTTTTTT. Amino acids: CASSQDARFGELFF.

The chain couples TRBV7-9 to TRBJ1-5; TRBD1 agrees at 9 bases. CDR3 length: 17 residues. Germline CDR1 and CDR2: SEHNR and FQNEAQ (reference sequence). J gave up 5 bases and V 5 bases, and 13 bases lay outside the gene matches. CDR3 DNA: TGTGCCAGCAGCCCAAACCTGCGGACAGGGGTTCATCAGCCCCAGCATTTT. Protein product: CASSPNLRTGVHQPQHF.

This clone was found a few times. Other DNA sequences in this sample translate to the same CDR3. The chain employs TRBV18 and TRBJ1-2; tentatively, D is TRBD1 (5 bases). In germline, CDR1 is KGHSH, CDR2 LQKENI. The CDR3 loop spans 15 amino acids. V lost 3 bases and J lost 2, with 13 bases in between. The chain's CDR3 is CASSPGTGGNYGYTF. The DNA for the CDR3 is TGTGCCAGCTCACCCGGGACGGGGGGAAACTATGGCTACACCTTC.

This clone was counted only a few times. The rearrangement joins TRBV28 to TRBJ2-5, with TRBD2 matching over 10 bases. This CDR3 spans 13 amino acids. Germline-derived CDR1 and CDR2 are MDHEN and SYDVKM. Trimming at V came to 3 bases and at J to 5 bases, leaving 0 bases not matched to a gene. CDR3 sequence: CASSFSGRETQYF. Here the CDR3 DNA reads TGTGCCAGCAGTTTTAGCGGGAGGGAGACCCAGTACTTC.

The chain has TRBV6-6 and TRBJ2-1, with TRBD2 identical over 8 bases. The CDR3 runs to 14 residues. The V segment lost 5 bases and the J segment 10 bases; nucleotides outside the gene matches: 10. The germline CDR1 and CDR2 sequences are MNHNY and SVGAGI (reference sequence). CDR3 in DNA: TGTGCCAGCAGTGTGACTAGCGCGGAGGCGGAGCAGTTCTTC. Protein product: CASSVTSAEAEQFF.

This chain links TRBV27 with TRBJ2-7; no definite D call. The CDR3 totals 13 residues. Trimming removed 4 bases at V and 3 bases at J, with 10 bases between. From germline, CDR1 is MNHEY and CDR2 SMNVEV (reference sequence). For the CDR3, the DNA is TGTGCCAGCAGTTCGACTTCCGTCTACGAGCAGTACTTC. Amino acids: CASSSTSVYEQYF.

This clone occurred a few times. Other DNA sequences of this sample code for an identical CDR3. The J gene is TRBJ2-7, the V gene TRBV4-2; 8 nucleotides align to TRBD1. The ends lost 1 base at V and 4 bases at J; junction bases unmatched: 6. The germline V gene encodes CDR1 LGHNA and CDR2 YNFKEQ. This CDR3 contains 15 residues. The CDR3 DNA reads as TGTGCCAGCAGCCAAGGGGCTACAGGGGGATACGAGCAGTACTTC. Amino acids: CASSQGATGGYEQYF.

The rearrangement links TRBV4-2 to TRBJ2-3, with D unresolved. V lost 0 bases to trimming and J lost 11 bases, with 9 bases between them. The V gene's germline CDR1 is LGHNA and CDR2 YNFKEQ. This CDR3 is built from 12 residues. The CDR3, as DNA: TGTGCCAGCAGCCAAGAAGATCGCAGGCAGTATTTT. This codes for CASSQEDRRQYF.

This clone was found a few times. CDR3 sequence reads: CASSLVEGANTEAFF. The CDR3, as DNA: TGCGCCAGCAGCTTGGTAGAGGGGGCGAACACTGAAGCTTTCTTT. The chain employs TRBV5-1 and TRBJ1-1, with 7 nucleotides matching TRBD1. CDR1 and CDR2 (germline): SGHRS, YFSETQ. The CDR3 sequence is 15 residues long. With V trimmed by 0 bases and J by 1 base, 3 bases remained unmatched.

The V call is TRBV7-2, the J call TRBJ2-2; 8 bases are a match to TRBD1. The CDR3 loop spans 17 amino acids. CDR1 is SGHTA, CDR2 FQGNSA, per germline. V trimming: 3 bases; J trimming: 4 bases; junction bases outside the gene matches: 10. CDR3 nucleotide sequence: TGTGCCAGCAGCTTTATAGGACAGGGAAATTTCACCGGGGAGCTGTTTTTT. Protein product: CASSFIGQGNFTGELFF.

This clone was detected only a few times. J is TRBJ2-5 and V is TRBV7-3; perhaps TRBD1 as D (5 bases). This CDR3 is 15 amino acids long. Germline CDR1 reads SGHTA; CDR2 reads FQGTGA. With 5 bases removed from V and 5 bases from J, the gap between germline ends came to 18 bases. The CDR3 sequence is CASSPQVGRMETQYF. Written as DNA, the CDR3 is TGTGCCAGCAGCCCCCAGGTGGGGCGTATGGAGACCCAGTACTTC.

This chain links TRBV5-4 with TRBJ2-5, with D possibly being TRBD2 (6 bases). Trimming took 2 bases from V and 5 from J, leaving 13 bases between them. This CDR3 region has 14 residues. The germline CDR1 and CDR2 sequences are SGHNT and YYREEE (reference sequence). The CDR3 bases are TGTGCCAGCAGCTTCGGGACTCCGGGGGAGACCCAGTACTTC. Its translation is CASSFGTPGETQYF.

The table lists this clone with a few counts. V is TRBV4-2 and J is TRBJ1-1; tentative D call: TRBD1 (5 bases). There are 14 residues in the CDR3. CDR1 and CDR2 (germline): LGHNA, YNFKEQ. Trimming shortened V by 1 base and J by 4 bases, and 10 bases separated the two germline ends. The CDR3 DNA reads TGTGCCAGCAGCCAAGGGGGCCAGGGCACTGAAGCTTTCTTT. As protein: CASSQGGQGTEAFF.

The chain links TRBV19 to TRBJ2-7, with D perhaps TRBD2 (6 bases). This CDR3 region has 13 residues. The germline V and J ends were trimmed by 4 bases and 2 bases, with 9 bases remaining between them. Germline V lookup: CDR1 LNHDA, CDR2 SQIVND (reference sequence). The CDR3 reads CASSTGLTYEQYF. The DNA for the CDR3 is TGTGCCAGTAGTACGGGACTGACCTACGAGCAGTACTTC.

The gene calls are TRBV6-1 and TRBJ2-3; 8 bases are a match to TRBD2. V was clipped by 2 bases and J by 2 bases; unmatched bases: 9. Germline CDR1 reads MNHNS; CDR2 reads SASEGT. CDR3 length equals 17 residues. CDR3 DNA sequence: TGTGCCAGCAGTGAACTCTTGGCAGCGGGGGACACAGATACGCAGTATTTT. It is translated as CASSELLAAGDTDTQYF.

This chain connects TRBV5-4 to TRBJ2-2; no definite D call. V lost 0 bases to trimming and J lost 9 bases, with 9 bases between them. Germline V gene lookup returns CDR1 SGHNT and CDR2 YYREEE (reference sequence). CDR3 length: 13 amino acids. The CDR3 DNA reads TGTGCCAGCAGCTTGGATGTGGCCCGGGAGCTGTTTTTT. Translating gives CASSLDVARELFF.

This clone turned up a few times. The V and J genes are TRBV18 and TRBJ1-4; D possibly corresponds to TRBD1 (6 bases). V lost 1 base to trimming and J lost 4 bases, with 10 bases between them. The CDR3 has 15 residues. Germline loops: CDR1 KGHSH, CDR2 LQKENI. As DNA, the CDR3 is TGTGCCAGCTCACCACTGCACAGGGATAATGAAAAACTGTTTTTT. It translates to CASSPLHRDNEKLFF.

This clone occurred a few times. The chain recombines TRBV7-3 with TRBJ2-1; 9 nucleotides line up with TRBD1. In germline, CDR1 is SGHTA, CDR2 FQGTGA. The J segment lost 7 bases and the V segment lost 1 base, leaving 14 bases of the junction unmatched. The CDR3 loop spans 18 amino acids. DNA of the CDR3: TGTGCCAGCAGCTTAAGGCGTTCGGGGACAGGGAGAGGAAATGAGCAGTTCTTC. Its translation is CASSLRRSGTGRGNEQFF.

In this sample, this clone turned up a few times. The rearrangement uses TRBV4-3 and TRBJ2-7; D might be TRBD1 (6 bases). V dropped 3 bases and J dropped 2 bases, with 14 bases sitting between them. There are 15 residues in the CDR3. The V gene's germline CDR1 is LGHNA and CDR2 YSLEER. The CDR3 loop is CASSQLQTGAYEQYF. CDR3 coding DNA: TGCGCCAGCAGCCAGCTACAGACAGGAGCCTACGAGCAGTACTTC.

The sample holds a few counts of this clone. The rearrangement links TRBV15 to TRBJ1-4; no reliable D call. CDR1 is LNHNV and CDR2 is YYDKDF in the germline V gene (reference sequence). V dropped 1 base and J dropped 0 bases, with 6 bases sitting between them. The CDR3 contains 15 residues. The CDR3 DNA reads TGTGCCACCAGCAGAGTGGGAGCAACTAATGAAAAACTGTTTTTT. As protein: CATSRVGATNEKLFF.

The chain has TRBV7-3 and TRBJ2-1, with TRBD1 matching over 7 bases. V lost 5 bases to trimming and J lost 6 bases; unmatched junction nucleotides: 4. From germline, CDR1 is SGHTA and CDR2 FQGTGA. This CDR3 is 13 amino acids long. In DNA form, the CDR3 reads TGTGCCAGCAGCCCAGGGGGTAGCAATGAGCAGTTCTTC. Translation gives CASSPGGSNEQFF.

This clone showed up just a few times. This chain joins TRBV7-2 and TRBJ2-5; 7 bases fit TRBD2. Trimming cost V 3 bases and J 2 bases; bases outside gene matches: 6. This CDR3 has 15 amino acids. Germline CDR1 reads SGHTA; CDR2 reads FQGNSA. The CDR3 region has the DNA TGTGCCAGCAGCTTTGCTAGCGGTCTACAAGAGACCCAGTACTTC. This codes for CASSFASGLQETQYF.